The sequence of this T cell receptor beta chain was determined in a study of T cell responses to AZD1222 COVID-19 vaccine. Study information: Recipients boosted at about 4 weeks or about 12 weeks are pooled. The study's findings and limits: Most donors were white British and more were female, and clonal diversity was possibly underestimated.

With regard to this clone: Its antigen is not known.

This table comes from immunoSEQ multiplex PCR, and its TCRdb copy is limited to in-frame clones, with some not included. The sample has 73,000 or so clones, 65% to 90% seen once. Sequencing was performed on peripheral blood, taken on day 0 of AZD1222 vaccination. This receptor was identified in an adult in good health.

For the CDR3, the DNA is TGTGCCAGCCTTGGGGGTAGGGGCAATCAGCCCCAGCATTTT. Its protein is CASLGGRGNQPQHF. This chain uses TRBV2 with TRBJ1-5; D may be TRBD1 (5 bases). From germline, CDR1 is SNHLY and CDR2 FYNNEI. With 8 bases removed from V and 2 bases from J, the gap between germline ends came to 13 bases. The CDR3 sequence is 14 residues long.